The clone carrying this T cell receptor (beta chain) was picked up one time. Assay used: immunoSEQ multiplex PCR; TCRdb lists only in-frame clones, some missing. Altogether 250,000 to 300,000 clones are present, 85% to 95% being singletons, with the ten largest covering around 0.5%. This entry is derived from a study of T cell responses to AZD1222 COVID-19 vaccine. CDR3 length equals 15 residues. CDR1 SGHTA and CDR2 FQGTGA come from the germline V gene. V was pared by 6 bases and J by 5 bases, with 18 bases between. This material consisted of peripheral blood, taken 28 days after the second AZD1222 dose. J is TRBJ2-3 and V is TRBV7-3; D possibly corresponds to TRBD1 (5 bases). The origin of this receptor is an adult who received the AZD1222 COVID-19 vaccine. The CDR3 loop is CASSIGAGPGDTQYF. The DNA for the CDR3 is TGTGCCAGCAGTATAGGGGCAGGTCCGGGAGATACGCAGTATTTT. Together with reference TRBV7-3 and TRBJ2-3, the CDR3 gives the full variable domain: GAGVSQTPSNKVTEKGKYVELRCDPISGHTALYWYRQSLGQGPEFLIYFQGTGAADDSGLPNDRFFAVRPEGSVSTLKIQRTERGDSAVYLCASSIGAGPGDTQYFGPGTRLTVL.